The entry below describes one TCR beta chain. Its target is unknown. The sample comes from a study of T-cell reconstitution after alpha-beta-depleted transplantation in children. Findings and limits, study-wide: Several hundred graft clones that had expanded were reportedly the source of alpha-beta T cells about two months after transplant. Newly made T cells mostly supplied T-cell counts and diversity one year after transplant. From surviving recipient T cells and thymic progenitors came the high day-60 TCRbeta diversity observed in some patients.

The CDR3 covers 13 residues. Germline-derived CDR1 and CDR2 are SGHAT and FQDESV (reference sequence). Between the trimmed V and J ends, which lost 6 bases and 2 bases, there was a span of 11 bases. Preparation of the TCRbeta library used unique molecular identifiers. TCRdb ran MiXCR on the PCR reads and lists one entry per CDR3 protein. The sample yields 670,000 or so distinct CDR3 sequences, approximately 14% seen once. The rearrangement uses TRBV11-1 and TRBJ2-7; D remains ambiguous. Here the sequenced sample was PBMCs, taken before TCRalphabeta/CD19-depleted stem cell transplant. The sequence derives from a girl aged 2 to 10 with congenital amegakaryocytic thrombocytopenia, due to receive a stem cell transplant. CDR3 protein: CASSLHYPYEQYF. The CDR3, as DNA: TGTGCCAGCAGTCTACATTACCCCTACGAGCAGTACTTC.